The clone carrying this T cell receptor (beta chain) was seen many times. The data derive from a study of T cells in Graves' hyperthyroidism and ophthalmopathy. The V and J ends lost 6 bases and 0 bases respectively, with 12 bases between them. The CDR3 has 13 residues. Germline-derived CDR1 and CDR2 are DFQATT and SNEGSKA (reference sequence). RNA transcripts gave rise to amplified TCR beta CDR3 regions. The HTBI primer set was used in a first-round RT-PCR of the TCR CDR3. Each CDR3 protein is one row after TCRdb ran MiXCR on the multiplex PCR reads. Altogether 600,000 or so distinct CDR3 sequences are present, about 14% being singletons, with the ten largest covering under 15%.

Material: blood. The genes are TRBV20-1 and TRBJ2-7; D possibly corresponds to TRBD2 (6 bases). The origin of this receptor is a woman aged 50 to 60 with Graves' ophthalmopathy. The CDR3 region is CSAAGDSSYEQYF. The CDR3 region has the DNA TGCAGTGCGGCTGGGGACTCCTCCTACGAGCAGTACTTC.